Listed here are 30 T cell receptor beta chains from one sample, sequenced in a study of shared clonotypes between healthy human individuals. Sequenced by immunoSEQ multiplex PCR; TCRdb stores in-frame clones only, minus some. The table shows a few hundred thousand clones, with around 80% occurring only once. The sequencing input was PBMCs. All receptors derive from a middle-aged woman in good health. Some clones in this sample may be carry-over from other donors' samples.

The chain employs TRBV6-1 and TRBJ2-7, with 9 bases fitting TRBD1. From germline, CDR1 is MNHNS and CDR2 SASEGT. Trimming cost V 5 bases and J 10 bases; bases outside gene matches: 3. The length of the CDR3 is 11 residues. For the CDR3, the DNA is TGTGCCAGCAGTCCGGACAGGGGCCAGTACTTC. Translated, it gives CASSPDRGQYF.

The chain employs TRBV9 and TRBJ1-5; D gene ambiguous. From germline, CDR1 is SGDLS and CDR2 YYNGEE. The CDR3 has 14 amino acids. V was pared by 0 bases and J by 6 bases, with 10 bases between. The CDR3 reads CASSVAAVGQPQHF. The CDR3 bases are TGTGCCAGCAGCGTAGCTGCGGTGGGTCAGCCCCAGCATTTT.

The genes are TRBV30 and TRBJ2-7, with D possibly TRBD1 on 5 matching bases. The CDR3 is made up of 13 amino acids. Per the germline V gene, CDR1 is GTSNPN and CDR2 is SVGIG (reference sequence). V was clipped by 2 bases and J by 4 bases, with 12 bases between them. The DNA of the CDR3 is TGTGCCTGGAGTTTAGGGGCCAATTACGAGCAGTACTTC. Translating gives CAWSLGANYEQYF.

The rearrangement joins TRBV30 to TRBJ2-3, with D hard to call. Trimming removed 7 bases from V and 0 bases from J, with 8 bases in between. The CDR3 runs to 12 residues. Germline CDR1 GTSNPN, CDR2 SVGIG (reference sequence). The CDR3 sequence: CALDLSTDTQYF. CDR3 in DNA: TGTGCCTTGGACCTTAGCACAGATACGCAGTATTTT.

CDR3 in amino acids: CASRTPTQETQYF. DNA of the CDR3: TGTGCCAGCAGGACCCCCACCCAAGAGACCCAGTACTTC. The chain is built from TRBV27 and TRBJ2-5; D is uncertain. The CDR3 contains 13 residues. V was clipped by 6 bases and J by 1 base, with 9 bases between them. CDR1 and CDR2 from the germline V gene are MNHEY and SMNVEV (reference sequence).

CDR3 in amino acids: CASSQGGGRPLLYEQYF. In nucleotides, the CDR3 is TGCGCCAGCAGCCAAGGTGGGGGGAGACCACTACTCTACGAGCAGTACTTC. The V call is TRBV4-1, the J call TRBJ2-7, with a possible D match to TRBD2 (6 bases). Trimming took off 1 base at V and 3 bases at J, with 19 bases between the two ends. This CDR3 region has 17 residues. In germline, CDR1 is MGHRA, CDR2 YSYEKL.

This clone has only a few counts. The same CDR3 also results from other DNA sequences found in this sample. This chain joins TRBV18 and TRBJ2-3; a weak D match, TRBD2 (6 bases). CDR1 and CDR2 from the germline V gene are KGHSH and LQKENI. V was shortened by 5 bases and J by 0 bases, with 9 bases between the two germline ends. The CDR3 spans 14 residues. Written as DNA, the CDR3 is TGTGCCAGCTCATCAGCGGGTAGCACAGATACGCAGTATTTT. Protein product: CASSSAGSTDTQYF. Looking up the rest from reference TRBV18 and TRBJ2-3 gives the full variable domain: NAGVMQNPRHLVRRRGQEARLRCSPMKGHSHVYWYRQLPEEGLKFMVYLQKENIIDESGMPKERFSAEFPKEGPSILRIQQVVRGDSAAYFCASSSAGSTDTQYFGPGTRLTVL.

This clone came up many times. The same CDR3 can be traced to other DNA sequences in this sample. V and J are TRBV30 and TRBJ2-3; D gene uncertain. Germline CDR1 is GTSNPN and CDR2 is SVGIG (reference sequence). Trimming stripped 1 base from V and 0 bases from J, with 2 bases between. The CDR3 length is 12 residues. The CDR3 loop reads CAWSGSTDTQYF. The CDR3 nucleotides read TGTGCCTGGAGTGGCAGCACAGATACGCAGTATTTT.

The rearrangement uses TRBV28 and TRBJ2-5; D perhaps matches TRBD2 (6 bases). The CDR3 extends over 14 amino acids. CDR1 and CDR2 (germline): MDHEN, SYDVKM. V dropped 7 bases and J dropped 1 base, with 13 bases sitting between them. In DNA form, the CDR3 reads TGTGCCAGCATCAAAAGGAGGGGCCAAGAGACCCAGTACTTC. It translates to CASIKRRGQETQYF.

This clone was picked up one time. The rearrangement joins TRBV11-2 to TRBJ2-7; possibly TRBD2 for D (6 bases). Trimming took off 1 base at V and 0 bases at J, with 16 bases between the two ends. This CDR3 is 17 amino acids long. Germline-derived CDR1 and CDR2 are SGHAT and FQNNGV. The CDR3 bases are TGTGCCAGCAGCTTAGTCGGGCGGGGAAGGGCCTCCTACGAGCAGTACTTC. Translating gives CASSLVGRGRASYEQYF.

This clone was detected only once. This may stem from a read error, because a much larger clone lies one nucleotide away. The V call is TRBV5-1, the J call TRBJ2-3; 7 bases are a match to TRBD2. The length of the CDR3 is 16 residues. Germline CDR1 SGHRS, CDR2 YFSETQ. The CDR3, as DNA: TGCGCCGGCAGCTTGTCCCGCGGGAGCAGCACAGATACGCAGTATTTT. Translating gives CAGSLSRGSSTDTQYF.

CDR3 amino acids: CAISASSGSETQYF. CDR3 DNA: TGTGCCATCAGTGCGTCTAGCGGGAGTGAGACCCAGTACTTC. The chain couples TRBV10-3 to TRBJ2-5, with 10 bases aligning to TRBD2. Losses at the gene ends were 4 bases for V and 5 bases for J; bases not matched to a gene: 4. CDR1 is ENHRY, CDR2 SYGVKD, per germline. The CDR3 has 14 amino acids.

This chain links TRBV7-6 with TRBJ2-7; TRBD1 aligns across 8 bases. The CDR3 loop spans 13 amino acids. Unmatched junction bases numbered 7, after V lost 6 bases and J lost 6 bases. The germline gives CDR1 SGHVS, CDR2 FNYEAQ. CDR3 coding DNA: TGTGCCAGCAGGGCTGGGACAGGAGGCGAGCAGTACTTC. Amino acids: CASRAGTGGEQYF. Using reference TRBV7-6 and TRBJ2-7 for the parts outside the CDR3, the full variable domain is GAGVSQSPRYKVTKRGQDVALRCDPISGHVSLYWYRQALGQGPEFLTYFNYEAQQDKSGLPNDRFSAERPEGSISTLTIQRTEQRDSAMYRCASRAGTGGEQYFGPGTRLTVT.

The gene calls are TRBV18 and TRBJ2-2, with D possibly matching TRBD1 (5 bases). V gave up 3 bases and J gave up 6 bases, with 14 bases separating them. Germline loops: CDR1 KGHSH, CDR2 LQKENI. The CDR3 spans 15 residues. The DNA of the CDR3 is TGTGCCAGCTCACCGAGCGATAGGGGTCCCGGGGAGCTGTTTTTT. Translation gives CASSPSDRGPGELFF.

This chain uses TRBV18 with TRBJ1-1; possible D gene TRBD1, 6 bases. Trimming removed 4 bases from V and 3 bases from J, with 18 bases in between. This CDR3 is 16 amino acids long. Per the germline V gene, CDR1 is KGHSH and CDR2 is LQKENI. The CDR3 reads CASSLLTLRGDTEAFF. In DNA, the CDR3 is TGTGCCAGCTCACTTCTCACCCTCAGGGGCGACACTGAAGCTTTCTTT.

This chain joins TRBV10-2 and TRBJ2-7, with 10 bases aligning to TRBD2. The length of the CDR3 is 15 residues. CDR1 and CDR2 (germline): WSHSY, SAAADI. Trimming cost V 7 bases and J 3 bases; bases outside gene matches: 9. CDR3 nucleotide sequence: TGCGCCAGCAATCCCGGGACTAGCGCTTTCTACGAGCAGTACTTC. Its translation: CASNPGTSAFYEQYF.

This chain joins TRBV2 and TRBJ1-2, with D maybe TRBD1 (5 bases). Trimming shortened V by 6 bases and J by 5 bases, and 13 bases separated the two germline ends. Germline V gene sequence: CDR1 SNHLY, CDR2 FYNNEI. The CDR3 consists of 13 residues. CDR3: CASRESGTYGYTF. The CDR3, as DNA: TGTGCCAGCAGGGAATCCGGGACTTATGGCTACACCTTC.

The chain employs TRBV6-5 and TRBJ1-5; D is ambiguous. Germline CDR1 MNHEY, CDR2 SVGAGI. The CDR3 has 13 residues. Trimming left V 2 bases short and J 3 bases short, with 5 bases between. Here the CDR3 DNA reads TGTGCCAGCAGTTACAGGCCCAATCAGCCCCAGCATTTT. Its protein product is CASSYRPNQPQHF.

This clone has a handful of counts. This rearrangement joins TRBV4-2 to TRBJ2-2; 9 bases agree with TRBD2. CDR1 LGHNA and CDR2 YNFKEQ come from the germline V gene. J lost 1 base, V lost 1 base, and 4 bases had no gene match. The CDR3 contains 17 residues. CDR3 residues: CASSQAASGVNTGELFF. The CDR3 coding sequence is TGTGCCAGCAGCCAAGCGGCTAGCGGGGTGAACACCGGGGAGCTGTTTTTT.

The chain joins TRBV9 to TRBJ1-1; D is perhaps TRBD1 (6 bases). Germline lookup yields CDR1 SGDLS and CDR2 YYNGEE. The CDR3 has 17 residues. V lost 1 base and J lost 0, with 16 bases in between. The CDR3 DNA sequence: TGTGCCAGCAGCGTATGGGCAGGGGCGCCTATGAACACTGAAGCTTTCTTT. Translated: CASSVWAGAPMNTEAFF.

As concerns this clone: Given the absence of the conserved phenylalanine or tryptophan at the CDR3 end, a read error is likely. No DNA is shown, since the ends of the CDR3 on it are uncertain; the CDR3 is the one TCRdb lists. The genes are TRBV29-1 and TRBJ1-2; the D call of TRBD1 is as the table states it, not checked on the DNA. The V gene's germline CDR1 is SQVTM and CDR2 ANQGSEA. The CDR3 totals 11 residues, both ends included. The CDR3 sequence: CSADRAGQYYH.

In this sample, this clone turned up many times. Here the CDR3 reads CASSLKGGWYEQYF. The CDR3 nucleotides read TGTGCCAGCAGTTTAAAAGGGGGCTGGTACGAGCAGTACTTC. The V gene is TRBV27, the J gene TRBJ2-7; 7 nucleotides agree with TRBD1. J was trimmed by 4 bases and V by 2 bases; bases with no gene match: 5. The length of the CDR3 is 14 residues. CDR1 MNHEY and CDR2 SMNVEV come from the germline V gene (reference sequence).

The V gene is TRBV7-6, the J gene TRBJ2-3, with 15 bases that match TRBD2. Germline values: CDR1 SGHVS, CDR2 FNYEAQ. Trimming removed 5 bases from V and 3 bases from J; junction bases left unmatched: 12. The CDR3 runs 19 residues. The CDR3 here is CASSRYWTSGRAETDTQYF. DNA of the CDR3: TGTGCCAGCAGCCGGTATTGGACTAGCGGGAGGGCTGAGACAGATACGCAGTATTTT.

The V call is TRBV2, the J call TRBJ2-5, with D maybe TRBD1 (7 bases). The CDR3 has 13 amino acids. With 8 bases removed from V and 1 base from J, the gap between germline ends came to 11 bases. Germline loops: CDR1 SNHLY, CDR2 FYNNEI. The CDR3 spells CASAGTAQETQYF. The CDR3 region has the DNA TGTGCCAGCGCGGGGACAGCCCAAGAGACCCAGTACTTC.

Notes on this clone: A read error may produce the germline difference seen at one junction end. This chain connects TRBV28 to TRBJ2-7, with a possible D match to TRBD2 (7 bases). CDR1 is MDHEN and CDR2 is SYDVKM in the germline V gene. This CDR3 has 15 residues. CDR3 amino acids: CAGRPGGRRTYEQYF. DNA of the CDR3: TGTGCCGGCAGACCCGGGGGGCGGCGAACCTACGAGCAGTACTTC.

CDR3 DNA: TGTGCCAGCAGTGAAGGGGGGGCTGATCAGCCCCAGCATTTT. Translated, it gives CASSEGGADQPQHF. J is TRBJ1-5 and V is TRBV2, with D possibly matching TRBD1 (6 bases). Trimming took off 1 base at V and 5 bases at J, with 9 bases between the two ends. This CDR3 spans 14 amino acids. Germline values: CDR1 SNHLY, CDR2 FYNNEI.

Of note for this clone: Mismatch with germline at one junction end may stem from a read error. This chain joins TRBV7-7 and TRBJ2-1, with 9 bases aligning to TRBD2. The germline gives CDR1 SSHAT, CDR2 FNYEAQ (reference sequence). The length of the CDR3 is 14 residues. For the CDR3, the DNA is TGTGCTAGCAGCTTAGTTAGCGGGAGCCATGAGCAGTTCTTC. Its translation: CASSLVSGSHEQFF.

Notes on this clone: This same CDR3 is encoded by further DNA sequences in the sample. CDR3 bases: TGCGCCAGCAGCTTGGCCAGGAACACCGGGGAGCTGTTTTTT. Translating gives CASSLARNTGELFF. V is TRBV5-1 and J is TRBJ2-2, with D hard to call. V lost 0 bases, J lost 1 base, and 4 bases lay in between. The CDR3 is made up of 14 amino acids. Germline CDR1 reads SGHRS; CDR2 reads YFSETQ. Variable domain in full (rest from reference TRBV5-1 and TRBJ2-2): KAGVTQTPRYLIKTRGQQVTLSCSPISGHRSVSWYQQTPGQGLQFLFEYFSETQRNKGNFPGRFSGRQFSNSRSEMNVSTLELGDSALYLCASSLARNTGELFFGEGSRLTVL.

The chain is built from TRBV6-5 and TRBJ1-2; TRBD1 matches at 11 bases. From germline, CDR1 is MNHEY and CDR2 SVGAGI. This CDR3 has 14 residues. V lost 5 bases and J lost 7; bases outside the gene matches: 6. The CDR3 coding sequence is TGTGCCAGCAGTCCCGGGACAGGGGGTTTTGGCTACACCTTC. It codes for CASSPGTGGFGYTF.

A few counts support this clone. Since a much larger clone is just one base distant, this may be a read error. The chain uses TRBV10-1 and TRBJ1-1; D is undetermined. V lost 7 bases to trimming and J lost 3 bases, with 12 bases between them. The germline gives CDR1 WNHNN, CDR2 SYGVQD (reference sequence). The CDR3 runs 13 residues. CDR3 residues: CASMGGADTEAFF. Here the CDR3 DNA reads TGCGCCAGCATGGGAGGTGCAGACACTGAAGCTTTCTTT.